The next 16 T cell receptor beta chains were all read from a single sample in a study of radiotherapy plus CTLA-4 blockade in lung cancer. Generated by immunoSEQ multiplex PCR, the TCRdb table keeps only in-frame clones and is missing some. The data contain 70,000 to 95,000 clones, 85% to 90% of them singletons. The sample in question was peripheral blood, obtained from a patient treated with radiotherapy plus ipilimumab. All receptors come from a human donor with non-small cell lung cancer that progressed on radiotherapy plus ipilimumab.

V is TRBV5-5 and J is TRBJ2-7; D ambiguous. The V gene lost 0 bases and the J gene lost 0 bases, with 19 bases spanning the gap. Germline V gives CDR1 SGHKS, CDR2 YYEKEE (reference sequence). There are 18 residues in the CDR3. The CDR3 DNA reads TGTGCCAGCAGCTTGGCAGGTTTTGTGACTCCAAGCTCCTACGAGCAGTACTTC. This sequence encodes CASSLAGFVTPSSYEQYF. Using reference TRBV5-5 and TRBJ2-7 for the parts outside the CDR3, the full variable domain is DAGVTQSPTHLIKTRGQQVTLRCSPISGHKSVSWYQQVLGQGPQFIFQYYEKEERGRGNFPDRFSARQFPNYSSELNVNALLLGDSALYLCASSLAGFVTPSSYEQYFGPGTRLTVT.

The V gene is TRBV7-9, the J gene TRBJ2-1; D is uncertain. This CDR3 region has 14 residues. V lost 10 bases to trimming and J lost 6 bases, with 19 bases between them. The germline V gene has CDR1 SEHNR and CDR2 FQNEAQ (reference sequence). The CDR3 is CATSPDGRLNEQFF. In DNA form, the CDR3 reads TGTGCCACCTCTCCCGACGGCAGGCTCAATGAGCAGTTCTTC.

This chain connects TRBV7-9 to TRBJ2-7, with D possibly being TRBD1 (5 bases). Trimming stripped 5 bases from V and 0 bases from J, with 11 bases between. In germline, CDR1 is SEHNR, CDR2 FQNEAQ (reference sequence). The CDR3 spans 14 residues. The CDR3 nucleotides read TGTGCCAGCAGCGTGGACACGGGCTCCTACGAGCAGTACTTC. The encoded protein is CASSVDTGSYEQYF. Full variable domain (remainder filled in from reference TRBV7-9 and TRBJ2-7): DTGVSQNPRHKITKRGQNVTFRCDPISEHNRLYWYRQTLGQGPEFLTYFQNEAQLEKSRLLSDRFSAERPKGSFSTLEIQRTEQGDSAMYLCASSVDTGSYEQYFGPGTRLTVT.

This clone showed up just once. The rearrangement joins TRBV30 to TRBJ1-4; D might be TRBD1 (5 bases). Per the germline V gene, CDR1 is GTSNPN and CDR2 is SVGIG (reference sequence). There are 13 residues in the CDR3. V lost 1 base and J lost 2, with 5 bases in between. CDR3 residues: CAWSGDTNEKLFF. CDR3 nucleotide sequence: TGTGCCTGGAGTGGGGACACTAATGAAAAACTGTTTTTT.

The CDR3 loop is CASSERTSGVETQYF. CDR3 nucleotide sequence: TGTGCCAGCAGTGAACGGACTAGCGGGGTTGAGACCCAGTACTTC. The chain employs TRBV25-1 and TRBJ2-5; TRBD2 matches at 12 bases. CDR3 length equals 15 residues. Unmatched junction bases numbered 3, after V lost 2 bases and J lost 5 bases. CDR1 MGHDK and CDR2 SYGVNS come from the germline V gene.

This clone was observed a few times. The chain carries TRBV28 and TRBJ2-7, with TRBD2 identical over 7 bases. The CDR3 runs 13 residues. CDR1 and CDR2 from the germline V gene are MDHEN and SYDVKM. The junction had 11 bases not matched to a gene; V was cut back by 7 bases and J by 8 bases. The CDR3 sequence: CASTQRGLTKQYF. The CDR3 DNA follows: TGTGCCAGCACCCAGCGGGGACTCACGAAGCAGTACTTC.

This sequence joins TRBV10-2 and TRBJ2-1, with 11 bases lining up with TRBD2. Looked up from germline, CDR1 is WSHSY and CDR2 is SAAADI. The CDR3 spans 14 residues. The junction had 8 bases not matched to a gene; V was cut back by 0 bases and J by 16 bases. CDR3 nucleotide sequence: TGCGCCAGCAGTGAGTCCAGGCTAGCGGGAGGTTCCTTCTTC. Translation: CASSESRLAGGSFF.

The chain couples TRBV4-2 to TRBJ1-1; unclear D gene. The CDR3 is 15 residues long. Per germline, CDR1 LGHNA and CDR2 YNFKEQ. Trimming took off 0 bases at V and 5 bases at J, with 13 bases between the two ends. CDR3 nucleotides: TGTGCCAGCAGCCAAGAACTCCCCGGAGGGACTGAAGCTTTCTTT. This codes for CASSQELPGGTEAFF.

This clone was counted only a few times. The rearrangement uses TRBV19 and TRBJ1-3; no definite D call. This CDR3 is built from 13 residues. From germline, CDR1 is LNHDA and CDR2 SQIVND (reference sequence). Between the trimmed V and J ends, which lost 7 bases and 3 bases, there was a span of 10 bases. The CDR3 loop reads CASTDLGGNTIYF. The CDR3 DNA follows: TGTGCCAGTACCGACCTGGGTGGAAACACCATATATTTT.

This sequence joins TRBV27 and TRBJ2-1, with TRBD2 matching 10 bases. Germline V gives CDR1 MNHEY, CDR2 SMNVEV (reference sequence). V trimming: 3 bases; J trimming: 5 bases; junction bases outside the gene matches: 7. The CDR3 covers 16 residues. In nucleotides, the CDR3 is TGTGCCAGCAGTTTGTTTAGCGGGGGGCCAAACAATGAGCAGTTCTTC. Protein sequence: CASSLFSGGPNNEQFF.

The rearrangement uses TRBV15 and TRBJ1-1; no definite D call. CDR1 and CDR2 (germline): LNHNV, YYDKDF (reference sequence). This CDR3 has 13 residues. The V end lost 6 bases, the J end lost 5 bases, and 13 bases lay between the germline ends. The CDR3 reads CATSPGHRTEAFF. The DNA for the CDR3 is TGTGCCACCAGTCCGGGCCACCGGACTGAAGCTTTCTTT.

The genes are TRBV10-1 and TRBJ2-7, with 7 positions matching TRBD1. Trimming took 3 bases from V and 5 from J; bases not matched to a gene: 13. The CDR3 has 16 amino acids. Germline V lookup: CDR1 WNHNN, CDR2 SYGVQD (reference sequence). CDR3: CASSDFLDRLDHEQYF. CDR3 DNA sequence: TGCGCCAGCAGTGACTTCCTGGACAGGTTAGATCACGAGCAGTACTTC.

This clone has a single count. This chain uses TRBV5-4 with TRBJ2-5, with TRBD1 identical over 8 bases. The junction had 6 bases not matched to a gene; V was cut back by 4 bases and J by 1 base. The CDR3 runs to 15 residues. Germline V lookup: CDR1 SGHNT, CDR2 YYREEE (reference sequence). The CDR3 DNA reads TGTGCCAGCAGCCTCGGACAGGGCCTCCAAGAGACCCAGTACTTC. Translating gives CASSLGQGLQETQYF.

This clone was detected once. The CDR3, as DNA: TGTGCCTGGAGTTTGTATGGCAATCAGCCCCAGCATTTT. Residues: CAWSLYGNQPQHF. The chain combines TRBV30 with TRBJ1-5; D call uncertain. Germline CDR1 GTSNPN, CDR2 SVGIG (reference sequence). Between the trimmed V and J ends, which lost 2 bases and 2 bases, there was a span of 7 bases. The CDR3 totals 13 residues.

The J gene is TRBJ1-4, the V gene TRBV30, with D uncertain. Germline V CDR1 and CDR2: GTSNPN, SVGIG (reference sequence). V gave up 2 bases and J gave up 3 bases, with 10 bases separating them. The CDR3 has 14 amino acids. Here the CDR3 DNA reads TGTGCCTGGAGTCTAAGGACCTCTAATGAAAAACTGTTTTTT. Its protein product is CAWSLRTSNEKLFF.

CDR3 residues: CATTRGSGELFF. Written as DNA, the CDR3 is TGTGCCACCACCCGGGGTTCCGGGGAGCTGTTTTTT. J is TRBJ2-2 and V is TRBV19; D might be TRBD2 (5 bases). The germline V gene has CDR1 LNHDA and CDR2 SQIVND (reference sequence). Between the trimmed V and J ends, which lost 10 bases and 6 bases, there was a span of 12 bases. The CDR3 spans 12 residues.